The present TCR beta chain was sequenced within a study of T cells after yellow fever vaccination. TCRdb reprocessed the 5' RACE reads via MiXCR and lists one record per CDR3 protein. The sample lists 500,000 to 550,000 distinct CDR3 sequences; just over 20% were seen once. The study's findings and limits: Repertoires obtained by FACS sorting could include abundant clonotypes that entered as contaminants from the bulk population.

This clonotype was found a few times. Its antigen is currently unknown. This receptor was identified in a man younger than 35 who received the YFV17D yellow fever vaccine. The sample in question was PBMCs, obtained less than 25 days after the first yellow fever vaccination.

DNA for the CDR3: TGTGCCAGCAGCCAATGGCCGGGGGACAGTAATAGCAATCAGCCCCAGCATTTT. Protein: CASSQWPGDSNSNQPQHF. This chain joins TRBV4-2 and TRBJ1-5, with 7 bases lining up with TRBD1. The CDR3 totals 18 residues. The ends lost 2 bases at V and 0 bases at J; junction bases unmatched: 10. Germline V lookup: CDR1 LGHNA, CDR2 YNFKEQ.